This T cell receptor (beta chain) originates from a study of identical twins. Trimming took 0 bases from V and 7 from J; bases not matched to a gene: 7. The CDR3 runs to 16 residues. Germline loops: CDR1 LGHDT, CDR2 YNNKEL (reference sequence). TCRdb reprocessed the 5' RACE reads via MiXCR and lists one record per CDR3 protein. Here the sample spans nearly 650,000 distinct CDR3 sequences, just over 7% being singletons. The same specimen was also included in a second study, on yellow fever vaccine responses in identical twins.

The sequenced sample consisted of PBMCs. The chain links TRBV3-1 to TRBJ2-1, with 9 bases aligning to TRBD2. This receptor was obtained from a woman between 18 and 30 years old in good health. CDR3 sequence (DNA): TGTGCCAGCAGCCAAGATTGGTGGCGGGGGGGAAATGAGCAGTTCTTC. As protein: CASSQDWWRGGNEQFF.